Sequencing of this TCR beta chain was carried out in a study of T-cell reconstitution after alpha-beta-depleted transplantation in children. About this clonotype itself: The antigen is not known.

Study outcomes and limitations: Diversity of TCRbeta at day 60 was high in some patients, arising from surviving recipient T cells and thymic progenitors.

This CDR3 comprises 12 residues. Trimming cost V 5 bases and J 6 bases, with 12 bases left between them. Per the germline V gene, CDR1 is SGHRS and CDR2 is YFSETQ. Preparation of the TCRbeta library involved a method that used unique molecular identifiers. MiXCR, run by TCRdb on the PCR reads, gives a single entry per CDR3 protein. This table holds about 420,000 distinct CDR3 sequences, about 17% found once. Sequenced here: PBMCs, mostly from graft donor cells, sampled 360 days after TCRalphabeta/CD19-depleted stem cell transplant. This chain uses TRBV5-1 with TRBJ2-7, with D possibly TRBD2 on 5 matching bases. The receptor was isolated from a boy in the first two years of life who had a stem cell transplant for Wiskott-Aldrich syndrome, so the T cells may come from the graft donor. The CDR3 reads CASRPDRGEQYF. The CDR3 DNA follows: TGCGCCAGCAGACCGGACCGGGGCGAGCAGTACTTC.